This is a list of T cell receptor beta chains from one sample in a study of T-cell memory formation after mild COVID-19. TCRdb independently ran MiXCR on the 5' RACE reads; one entry per CDR3 protein. The table shows about 160,000 distinct CDR3 sequences, with about a third occurring only once. The sequenced material came from PBMCs or a T cell subset sorted from them (not recorded which). The receptors here all came from an adult woman who had mild COVID-19 (a few samples of this study predate the infection). Cell type and time point are not known. Both conserved end residues are part of each CDR3. A D gene is named only where the DNA matches it firmly. Size is stated for part of the rows, as once, few or many counts, or as a class when the clone is expanded.

D,J,size,V,CDR3,DNA
.,TRBJ1-1,.,TRBV3-1,CASSPDINTEAFF,TGTGCCAGCAGCCCGGACATTAACACTGAAGCTTTCTTT
.,TRBJ2-5,.,TRBV5-1,CASSRDRETQYF,TGCGCCAGCAGCCGGGATCGGGAGACCCAGTACTTC
TRBD2,TRBJ2-1,few,TRBV5-1,CASSLERRGVKYEQFF,TGCGCCAGCAGCTTGGAGCGGCGGGGGGTAAAATATGAGCAGTTCTTC
.,TRBJ1-2,few,TRBV3-1,CASSPWGQHGYTF,TGTGCCAGCAGCCCCTGGGGCCAGCATGGCTACACCTTC
TRBD2,TRBJ2-7,few,TRBV18,CASSPDLGGEQYF,TGTGCCAGCTCACCTGACCTGGGGGGGGAGCAGTACTTC
.,TRBJ2-7,few,TRBV5-1,CASSSAQGIGEQYF,TGCGCCAGCAGCTCGGCTCAGGGTATTGGCGAGCAGTACTTC
TRBD2,TRBJ2-7,.,TRBV2,CASRRGFGGSTHEQYF,TGTGCCAGCAGGAGAGGATTTGGCGGGAGTACCCACGAGCAGTACTTC
TRBD1,TRBJ2-2,.,TRBV20-1,CSAPGEGAPQGELFF,TGCAGTGCTCCCGGTGAGGGGGCGCCCCAGGGGGAGCTGTTTTTT
.,TRBJ2-7,few,TRBV18,CASSPNPPGRSEQYF,TGTGCCAGCTCACCAAATCCCCCAGGGAGGAGCGAGCAGTACTTC
TRBD1,TRBJ1-2,few,TRBV9,CASSVAGQGARYTF,TGTGCCAGCAGCGTAGCGGGACAGGGGGCGCGGTACACCTTC
TRBD2,TRBJ2-1,.,TRBV7-8,CASSPSGLAGGGNEQFF,TGTGCCAGCAGCCCCTCGGGACTAGCGGGGGGGGGCAATGAGCAGTTCTTC
TRBD2,TRBJ2-5,.,TRBV7-9,CASSRGLAGAGETQYF,TGTGCCAGCAGCCGGGGACTAGCGGGAGCTGGAGAGACCCAGTACTTC
.,TRBJ1-2,few,TRBV20-1,CSARDLSAQVVGYTF,TGCAGTGCTAGAGATTTATCGGCGCAGGTAGTTGGCTACACCTTC
TRBD1,TRBJ1-1,.,TRBV10-3,CAISEDPGQGNTEAFF,TGTGCCATCAGTGAGGATCCGGGACAGGGGAACACTGAAGCTTTCTTT
TRBD1,TRBJ2-7,few,TRBV13,CASSSTGTAAYEQYF,TGTGCCAGCAGCTCAACCGGGACAGCAGCATACGAGCAGTACTTC
.,TRBJ1-2,.,TRBV30,CALGGGYGYTF,TGTGCCCTGGGGGGGGGCTATGGCTACACCTTC
.,TRBJ2-7,.,TRBV29-1,CSVEVLDRTYEQYF,TGCAGCGTTGAGGTGCTTGACAGAACCTACGAGCAGTACTTC
.,TRBJ2-3,.,TRBV29-1,CSVEDVGDTQYF,TGCAGCGTTGAAGATGTCGGCGATACGCAGTATTTT
TRBD1,TRBJ2-7,few,TRBV29-1,CSAQPGTGGFDEQYF,TGCAGCGCCCAACCGGGGACAGGGGGCTTCGACGAGCAGTACTTC
TRBD2,TRBJ2-1,.,TRBV7-6,CASSGWTSGTDNEQFF,TGTGCCAGCAGCGGATGGACTAGCGGGACCGACAATGAGCAGTTCTTC
.,TRBJ1-5,.,TRBV12-3/TRBV12-4,CASSPWGGDQPQHF,TGTGCCAGCAGTCCGTGGGGGGGAGATCAGCCCCAGCATTTT
.,TRBJ2-2,.,TRBV9,CASSVSEGNTGELFF,TGTGCCAGCAGCGTAAGTGAGGGGAACACCGGGGAGCTGTTTTTT
.,TRBJ1-4,.,TRBV18,CASSPRTAATNEKLFF,TGTGCCAGCTCACCCAGGACAGCAGCAACTAATGAAAAACTGTTTTTT
TRBD1,TRBJ2-1,few,TRBV4-3,CASSQDYGGTGLLF,TGCGCCAGCAGCCAAGATTATGGCGGGACAGGGTTACTCTTC
.,TRBJ2-3,.,TRBV6-2/TRBV6-3,CASSQYTDTDTQYF,TGTGCCAGCAGCCAGTACACTGACACAGATACGCAGTATTTT
TRBD1,TRBJ2-5,few,TRBV12-3/TRBV12-4,CASSLRQGQETQYF,TGTGCCAGCAGTTTACGACAGGGGCAAGAGACCCAGTACTTC
.,TRBJ2-3,few,TRBV28,CASSLVSTDTQYF,TGTGCCAGCAGTCTAGTCAGCACAGATACGCAGTATTTT
TRBD1,TRBJ1-6,.,TRBV12-3/TRBV12-4,CASSQTGANSPLHF,TGTGCCAGCAGCCAGACAGGGGCGAATTCACCCCTCCACTTT
.,TRBJ1-5,few,TRBV20-1,CSAIHSSRHNSNQPQHF,TGCAGTGCTATCCACTCGAGTAGGCATAATAGCAATCAGCCCCAGCATTTT
.,TRBJ1-2,.,TRBV4-1,CASSQVTARNYGYTF,TGCGCCAGCAGCCAAGTAACAGCACGGAACTATGGCTACACCTTC
TRBD2,TRBJ2-1,.,TRBV9,CASSSPGTRRYNEQFF,TGTGCCAGCAGCTCCCCCGGGACTAGGAGATACAATGAGCAGTTCTTC
.,TRBJ2-5,.,TRBV11-2,CASSSQRASQETQYF,TGTGCCAGCAGCTCACAGCGGGCCAGCCAAGAGACCCAGTACTTC
.,TRBJ1-1,.,TRBV13,CASSLAGTEAFF,TGTGCCAGCAGCTTAGCCGGGACCGAAGCTTTCTTT
.,TRBJ2-3,.,TRBV20-1,CSARRDTQYF,TGCAGTGCTAGACGAGATACGCAGTATTTT
TRBD1,TRBJ1-6,.,TRBV5-1,CASSYYGQAVNSPLHF,TGCGCCAGCAGTTATTACGGACAGGCCGTGAATTCACCCCTCCACTTT
TRBD2,TRBJ2-1,.,TRBV10-3,CAISESLREGLNEQFF,TGTGCCATCAGTGAGTCCCTAAGGGAGGGCCTTAATGAGCAGTTCTTC
TRBD2,TRBJ2-1,.,TRBV5-5,CASSFIAGGPLGEQFF,TGTGCCAGCAGCTTCATAGCGGGAGGGCCTCTGGGTGAGCAGTTCTTC
TRBD1,TRBJ2-4,few,TRBV4-1,CASSQARTGGLGLNIQYF,TGCGCCAGCAGCCAAGCGAGGACAGGGGGCCTGGGTTTAAACATTCAGTACTTC